These T cell receptor beta chains were read from a single sample in a study of T cell responses to AZD1222 COVID-19 vaccine. Sequencing was performed with immunoSEQ multiplex PCR; in TCRdb, only in-frame clones are kept and a portion is missing. Counted here are about 120,000 clones, roughly 88% occurring once; the ten biggest clones make up about 1.5%. This specimen consisted of peripheral blood, obtained on day 0 of AZD1222 vaccination. These TCRs come from an adult in good health. Both conserved end residues are trimmed from each CDR3.

V gene: TRBV7-2
J gene: TRBJ2-5
CDR3 protein: ASSSGVRRTQY

V gene: TRBV5-1
J gene: TRBJ1-2
CDR3 protein: ASSLATGGPGGYT

V gene: TRBV24-1
J gene: TRBJ1-5
CDR3 protein: ATSERQDYQPQH

V gene: TRBV9
J gene: TRBJ2-2
CDR3 protein: ASIRTRAWESPGELF

V gene: TRBV6-6
J gene: TRBJ1-4
CDR3 protein: ASSYSIAGDEKLF

V gene: TRBV30
J gene: TRBJ1-2
CDR3 protein: AWSVGGASRGYGYT

V gene: TRBV5-6
J gene: TRBJ2-5
CDR3 protein: ASSLGQGGETQY

V gene: TRBV3-1/TRBV3-2
J gene: TRBJ2-2
CDR3 protein: ASSQEGGAGELF

V gene: TRBV30
J gene: TRBJ1-2
CDR3 protein: AWSVSPAYGYT

V gene: TRBV12-3/TRBV12-4
J gene: TRBJ2-1
CDR3 protein: ASSLPGGNEQF

V gene: TRBV4-3
J gene: TRBJ2-6
CDR3 protein: ASSQVHGTGANVLT

V gene: TRBV6-1
J gene: TRBJ1-5
CDR3 protein: ASSETQPQH

V gene: TRBV27
J gene: TRBJ1-1
CDR3 protein: ASSLGNRMNTEAF

V gene: TRBV5-5
J gene: TRBJ1-1
CDR3 protein: ASSGGTELSPHMNTEAF

V gene: TRBV25-1
J gene: TRBJ1-6
CDR3 protein: ASSKLGSPLH

V gene: TRBV11-2
J gene: TRBJ1-6
CDR3 protein: ASSTHTGNSPLH

V gene: TRBV2
J gene: TRBJ1-2
CDR3 protein: ASKEDGGAGSYYGYT

V gene: TRBV20-1
J gene: TRBJ2-1
CDR3 protein: SASGRADEQF

V gene: TRBV3-1/TRBV3-2
J gene: TRBJ2-2
CDR3 protein: ASSQGGLNTGELF

V gene: TRBV7-2
J gene: TRBJ2-5
CDR3 protein: ASSLVEAWIGAQY

V gene: TRBV9
J gene: TRBJ1-4
CDR3 protein: ASSVQGANEKLF

V gene: TRBV21-1
J gene: TRBJ1-6
CDR3 protein: ASSKGRRSSYNSPLH

V gene: TRBV6-5
J gene: TRBJ2-7
CDR3 protein: ASSLRQATYEQY

V gene: TRBV24-1
J gene: TRBJ1-5
CDR3 protein: ATSDPRTGGEPQH

V gene: TRBV3-1/TRBV3-2
J gene: TRBJ2-3
CDR3 protein: ASSARAREASDTQY

V gene: TRBV14
J gene: TRBJ2-5
CDR3 protein: ASSQEQGGILETQY

V gene: TRBV29-1
J gene: TRBJ2-5
CDR3 protein: SVRGQETQY

V gene: TRBV18
J gene: TRBJ2-6
CDR3 protein: ASSNPVGANVLT

V gene: TRBV7-9
J gene: TRBJ1-5
CDR3 protein: ASSASQATDQPQH

V gene: TRBV18
J gene: TRBJ2-2
CDR3 protein: ASSQRQGNTGELF

V gene: TRBV12-3/TRBV12-4
J gene: TRBJ1-1
CDR3 protein: ASSLTYTEAF

V gene: TRBV7-9
J gene: TRBJ2-3
CDR3 protein: ASSFPGTSGARTDTQY

V gene: TRBV11-2
J gene: TRBJ1-5
CDR3 protein: ASSFIGVGQPQH

V gene: TRBV9
J gene: TRBJ2-1
CDR3 protein: ASSDPISATSGHSSYNEQF

V gene: TRBV18
J gene: TRBJ1-4
CDR3 protein: ASSLNPGQGTEKLF

V gene: TRBV19
J gene: TRBJ2-7
CDR3 protein: ASTSGRAGSYEQY

V gene: TRBV6-2/TRBV6-3
J gene: TRBJ2-7
CDR3 protein: ASSFDRVEDEQY

V gene: TRBV5-1
J gene: TRBJ2-2
CDR3 protein: ASSSGDPNTGELF

V gene: TRBV19
J gene: TRBJ2-7
CDR3 protein: ASSMVDGSYEQY

V gene: TRBV7-3
J gene: TRBJ2-5
CDR3 protein: ASSRGLAGGPQETQY

V gene: TRBV27
J gene: TRBJ1-1
CDR3 protein: ASSPRGGTMNTEAF